The T cell receptor beta chain under discussion was sequenced for a study of blood T cell repertoires in COVID-19. Here immunoSEQ multiplex PCR was the method, and the copy in TCRdb shows in-frame clones only, minus some. The sample shows nearly 70,000 clones, roughly 80% of them seen only once. The trim removed 6 bases at V and 1 base at J, leaving 4 bases unmatched. CDR1 and CDR2 from the germline V gene are MNHEY and SVGAGI. The CDR3 runs 15 residues. The receptor comes from an elderly woman with acute or convalescent COVID-19. The genes are TRBV6-5 and TRBJ2-3, with 10 bases matching TRBD2. The sample comprised peripheral blood. The CDR3 spells CASSRAGGGTDTQYF. In nucleotides, the CDR3 is TGTGCCAGCAGCCGAGCGGGGGGGGGCACAGATACGCAGTATTTT.